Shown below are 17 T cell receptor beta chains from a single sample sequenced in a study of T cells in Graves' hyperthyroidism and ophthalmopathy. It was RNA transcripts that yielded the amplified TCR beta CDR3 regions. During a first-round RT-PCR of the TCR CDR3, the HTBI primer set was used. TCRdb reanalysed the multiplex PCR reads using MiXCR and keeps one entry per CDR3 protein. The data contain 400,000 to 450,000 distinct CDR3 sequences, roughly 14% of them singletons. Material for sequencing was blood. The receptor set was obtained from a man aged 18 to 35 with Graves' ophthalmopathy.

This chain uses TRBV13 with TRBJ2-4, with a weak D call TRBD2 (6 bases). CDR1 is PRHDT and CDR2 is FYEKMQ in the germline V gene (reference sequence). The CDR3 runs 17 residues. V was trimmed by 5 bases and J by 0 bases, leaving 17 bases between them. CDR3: CASSHLALGIAKNIQYF. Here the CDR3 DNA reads TGTGCCAGCAGCCACCTAGCGCTGGGGATAGCCAAAAACATTCAGTACTTC.

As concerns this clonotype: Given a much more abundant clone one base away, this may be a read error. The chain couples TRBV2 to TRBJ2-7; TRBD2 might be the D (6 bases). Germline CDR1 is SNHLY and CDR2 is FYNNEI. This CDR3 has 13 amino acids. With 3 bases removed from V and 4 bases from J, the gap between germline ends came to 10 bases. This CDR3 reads CASSDAGWYEQYF. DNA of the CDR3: TGTGCCAGCAGTGACGCGGGGTGGTACGAGCAGTACTTC.

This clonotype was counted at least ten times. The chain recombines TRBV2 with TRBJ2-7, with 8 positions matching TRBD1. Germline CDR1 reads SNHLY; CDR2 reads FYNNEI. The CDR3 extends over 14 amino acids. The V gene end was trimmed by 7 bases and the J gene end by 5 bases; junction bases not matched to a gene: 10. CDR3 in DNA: TGTGCCAGCACCGGAATCGACAGGGGTAACGAGCAGTACTTC. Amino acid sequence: CASTGIDRGNEQYF. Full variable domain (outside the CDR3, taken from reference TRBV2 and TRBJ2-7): EPEVTQTPSHQVTQMGQEVILRCVPISNHLYFYWYRQILGQKVEFLVSFYNNEISEKSEIFDDQFSVERPDGSNFTLKIRSTKLEDSAMYFCASTGIDRGNEQYFGPGTRLTVT.

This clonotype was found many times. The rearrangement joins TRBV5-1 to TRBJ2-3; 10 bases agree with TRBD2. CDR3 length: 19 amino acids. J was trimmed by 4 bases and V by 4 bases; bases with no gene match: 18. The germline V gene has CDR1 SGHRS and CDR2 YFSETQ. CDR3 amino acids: CASSNLAGAVGGFSDTQYF. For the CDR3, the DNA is TGCGCCAGCAGCAACCTAGCGGGAGCTGTAGGAGGTTTTTCAGATACGCAGTATTTT.

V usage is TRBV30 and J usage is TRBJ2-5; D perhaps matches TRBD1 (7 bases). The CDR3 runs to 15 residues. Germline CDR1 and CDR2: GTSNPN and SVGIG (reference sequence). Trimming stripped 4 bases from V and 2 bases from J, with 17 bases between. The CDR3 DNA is TGTGCCTGGATCCCAGCCCAGGGGGGACAAGAGACCCAGTACTTC. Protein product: CAWIPAQGGQETQYF.

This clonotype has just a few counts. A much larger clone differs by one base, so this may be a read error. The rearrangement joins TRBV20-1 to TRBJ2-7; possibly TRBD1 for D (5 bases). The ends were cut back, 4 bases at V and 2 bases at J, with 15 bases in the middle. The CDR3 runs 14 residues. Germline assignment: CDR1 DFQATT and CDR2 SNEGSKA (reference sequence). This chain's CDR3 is CSAMNGDSPYEQYF. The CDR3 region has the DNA TGCAGTGCTATGAACGGAGACAGCCCCTACGAGCAGTACTTC.

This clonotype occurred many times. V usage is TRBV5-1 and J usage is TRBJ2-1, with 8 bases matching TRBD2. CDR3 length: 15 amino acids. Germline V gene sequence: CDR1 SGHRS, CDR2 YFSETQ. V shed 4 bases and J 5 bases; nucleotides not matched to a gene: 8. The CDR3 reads CASSPSGSSHNEQFF. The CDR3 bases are TGCGCCAGCAGCCCCAGCGGGAGCAGTCACAATGAGCAGTTCTTC.

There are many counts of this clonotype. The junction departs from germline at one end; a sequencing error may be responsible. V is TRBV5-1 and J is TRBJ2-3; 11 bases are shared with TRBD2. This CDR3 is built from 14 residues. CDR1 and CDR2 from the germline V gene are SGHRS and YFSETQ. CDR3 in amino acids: CASNLGLAVDTQYF. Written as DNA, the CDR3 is TGCGCCAGCAACTTGGGACTAGCGGTGGATACGCAGTATTTT. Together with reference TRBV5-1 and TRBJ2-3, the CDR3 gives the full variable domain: KAGVTQTPRYLIKTRGQQVTLSCSPISGHRSVSWYQQTPGQGLQFLFEYFSETQRNKGNFPGRFSGRQFSNSRSEMNVSTLELGDSALYLCASNLGLAVDTQYFGPGTRLTVL.

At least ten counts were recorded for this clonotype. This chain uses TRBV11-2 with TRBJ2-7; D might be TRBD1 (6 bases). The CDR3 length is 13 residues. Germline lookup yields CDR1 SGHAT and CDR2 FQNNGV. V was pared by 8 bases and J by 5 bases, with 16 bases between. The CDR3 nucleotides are TGTGCCAGCGTAAAGGGGGAGTGGGACGAGCAGTACTTC. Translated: CASVKGEWDEQYF.

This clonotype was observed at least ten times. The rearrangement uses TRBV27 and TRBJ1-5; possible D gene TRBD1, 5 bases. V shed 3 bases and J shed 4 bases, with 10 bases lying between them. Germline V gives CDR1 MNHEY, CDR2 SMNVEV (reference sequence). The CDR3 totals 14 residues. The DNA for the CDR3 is TGTGCCAGCAGTTTTATGGGGGGGAATCAGCCCCAGCATTTT. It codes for CASSFMGGNQPQHF.

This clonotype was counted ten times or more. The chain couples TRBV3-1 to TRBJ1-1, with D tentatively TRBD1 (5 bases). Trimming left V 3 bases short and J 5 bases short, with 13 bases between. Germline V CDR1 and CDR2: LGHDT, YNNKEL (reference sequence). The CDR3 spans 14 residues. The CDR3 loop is CASSQTGGWTEAFF. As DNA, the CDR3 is TGTGCCAGCAGCCAGACGGGGGGGTGGACTGAAGCTTTCTTT.

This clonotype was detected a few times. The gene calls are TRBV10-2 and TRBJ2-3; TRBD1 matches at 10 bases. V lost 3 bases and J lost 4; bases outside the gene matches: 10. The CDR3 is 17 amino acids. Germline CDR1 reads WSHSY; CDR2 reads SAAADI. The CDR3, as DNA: TGCGCCAGCAGTGACCCTGGACAGGGGGTAGGAGCAGATACGCAGTATTTT. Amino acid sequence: CASSDPGQGVGADTQYF.

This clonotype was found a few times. CDR3 sequence reads: CAISQPNIYEQYF. CDR3 in DNA: TGTGCCATCAGTCAACCGAACATTTACGAGCAGTACTTC. The chain links TRBV10-3 to TRBJ2-7; D is unresolved. Trimming stripped 5 bases from V and 4 bases from J, with 12 bases between. This CDR3 spans 13 amino acids. The germline CDR1 and CDR2 sequences are ENHRY and SYGVKD.

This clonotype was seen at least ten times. Here the CDR3 reads CSASPGSLGTEAFF. CDR3 in DNA: TGCAGTGCTAGTCCGGGCTCCTTAGGAACTGAAGCTTTCTTT. This chain uses TRBV20-1 with TRBJ1-1; D is unresolved. CDR1 is DFQATT, CDR2 SNEGSKA, per germline (reference sequence). V was clipped by 3 bases and J by 5 bases, with 16 bases between them. There are 14 residues in the CDR3.

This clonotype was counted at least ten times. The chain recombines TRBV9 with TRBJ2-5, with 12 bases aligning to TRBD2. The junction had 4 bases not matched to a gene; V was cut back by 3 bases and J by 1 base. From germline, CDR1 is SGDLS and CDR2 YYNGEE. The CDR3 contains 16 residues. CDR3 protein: CASSDLTSGSQETQYF. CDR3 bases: TGTGCCAGCAGCGATCTGACTAGCGGGAGCCAAGAGACCCAGTACTTC.

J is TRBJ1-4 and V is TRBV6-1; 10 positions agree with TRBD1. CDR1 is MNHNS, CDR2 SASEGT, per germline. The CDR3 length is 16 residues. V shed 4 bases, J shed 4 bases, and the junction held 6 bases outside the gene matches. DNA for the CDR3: TGTGCCAGCAGTGGGGGACAGGGGTCAGATAATGAAAAACTGTTTTTT. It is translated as CASSGGQGSDNEKLFF.

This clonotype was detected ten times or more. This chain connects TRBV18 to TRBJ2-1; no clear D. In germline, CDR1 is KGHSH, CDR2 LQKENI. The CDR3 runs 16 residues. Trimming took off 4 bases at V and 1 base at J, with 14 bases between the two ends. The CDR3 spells CASSLVGMESYNEQFF. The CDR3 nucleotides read TGTGCCAGCTCACTGGTAGGGATGGAATCCTACAATGAGCAGTTCTTC. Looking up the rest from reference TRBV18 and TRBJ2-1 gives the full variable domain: NAGVMQNPRHLVRRRGQEARLRCSPMKGHSHVYWYRQLPEEGLKFMVYLQKENIIDESGMPKERFSAEFPKEGPSILRIQQVVRGDSAAYFCASSLVGMESYNEQFFGPGTRLTVL.